The T cell receptor (beta chain) described here comes from a study of cytomegalovirus exposure and HLA in healthy donors. V lost 5 bases and J 6 bases, leaving 13 bases between the germline ends. The CDR3 runs to 13 residues. Germline CDR1 is SNHLY and CDR2 is FYNNEI. Primers included in the PCR were 60 Vbeta and 13 Jbeta primers. TCRdb's copy holds only in-frame clones and misses some; the assay was immunoSEQ multiplex PCR. Counted here are approximately 190,000 clones, over 70% occurring once; the ten biggest clones make up around 1.6%. Findings and limits, study-wide: TRBV6-2, TRBV6-3 and some other V segments were excluded as indistinguishable.

About this clone itself: No antigen is known for it.

The sample comprised PBMCs. V and J are TRBV2 and TRBJ1-2; D ambiguous. The sequence was collected from a man aged 40-49 years in good health and CMV-seropositive. CDR3 sequence (DNA): TGTGCCAGCAGTAACAGCCTCTCGGATGGCTACACCTTC. Translated: CASSNSLSDGYTF.